Listed here is a single T cell receptor (beta chain). What it recognizes is unknown. Expansion of antigen-specific CD4+ T cells with viral peptide pools was carried out by the ViraFEST assay before sequencing. After more than 8 days in culture, the CD4+ T cells were isolated. People in the vaccine group had not been infected with SARS-CoV-2 before, and their nucleocapsid antibodies were negative. The sample originates from a study of vaccination effects on CD4 cells after COVID-19. Overall study: Two doses of either BNT162b2 or mRNA-1273 were given to each participant.

The CDR3 contains 14 residues. Germline V lookup: CDR1 GTSNPN, CDR2 SVGIG (reference sequence). V gave up 2 bases and J gave up 6 bases, with 17 bases separating them. Findings and limits, study-wide: In vaccinees who were healthy, merely 1 out of 255 vaccine-induced clones cross-reacted with common cold coronaviruses.

Method: immunoSEQ multiplex PCR; TCRdb's copy keeps in-frame clones and lacks some. In the table there are 52,000 or so clones, around 68% of which are singletons. The clonotype originates from a human donor who received a COVID-19 vaccine. This specimen was CD4+ T cells from PBMCs cultured with SARS-CoV-2 spike peptides, taken before COVID-19 vaccination. The chain uses TRBV30 and TRBJ2-7; a weak D match, TRBD2 (5 bases). In DNA, the CDR3 is TGTGCCTGGAGTTCCGGGAACCAGCAGCTCGAGCAGTACTTC. Its protein product is CAWSSGNQQLEQYF.